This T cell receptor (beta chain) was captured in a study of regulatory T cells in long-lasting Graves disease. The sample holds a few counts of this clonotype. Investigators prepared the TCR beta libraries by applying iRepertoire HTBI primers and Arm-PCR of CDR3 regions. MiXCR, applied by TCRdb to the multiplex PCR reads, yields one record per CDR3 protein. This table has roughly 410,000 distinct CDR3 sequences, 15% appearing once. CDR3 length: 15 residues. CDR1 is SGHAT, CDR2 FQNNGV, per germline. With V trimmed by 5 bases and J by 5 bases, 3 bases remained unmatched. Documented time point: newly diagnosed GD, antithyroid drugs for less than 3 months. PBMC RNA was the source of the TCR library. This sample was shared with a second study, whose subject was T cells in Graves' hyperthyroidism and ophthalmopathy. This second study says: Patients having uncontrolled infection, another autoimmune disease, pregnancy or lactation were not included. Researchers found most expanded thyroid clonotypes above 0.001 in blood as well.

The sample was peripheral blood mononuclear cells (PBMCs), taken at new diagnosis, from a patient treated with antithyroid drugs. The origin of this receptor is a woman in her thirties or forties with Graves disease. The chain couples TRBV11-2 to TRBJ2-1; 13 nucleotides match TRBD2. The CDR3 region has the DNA TGTGCCAGCAGCATTGGGACTAGCGGGAACAATGAGCAGTTCTTC. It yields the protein CASSIGTSGNNEQFF. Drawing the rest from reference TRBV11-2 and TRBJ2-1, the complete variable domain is EAGVAQSPRYKIIEKRQSVAFWCNPISGHATLYWYQQILGQGPKLLIQFQNNGVVDDSQLPKDRFSAERLKGVDSTLKIQPAKLEDSAVYLCASSIGTSGNNEQFFGPGTRLTVL.